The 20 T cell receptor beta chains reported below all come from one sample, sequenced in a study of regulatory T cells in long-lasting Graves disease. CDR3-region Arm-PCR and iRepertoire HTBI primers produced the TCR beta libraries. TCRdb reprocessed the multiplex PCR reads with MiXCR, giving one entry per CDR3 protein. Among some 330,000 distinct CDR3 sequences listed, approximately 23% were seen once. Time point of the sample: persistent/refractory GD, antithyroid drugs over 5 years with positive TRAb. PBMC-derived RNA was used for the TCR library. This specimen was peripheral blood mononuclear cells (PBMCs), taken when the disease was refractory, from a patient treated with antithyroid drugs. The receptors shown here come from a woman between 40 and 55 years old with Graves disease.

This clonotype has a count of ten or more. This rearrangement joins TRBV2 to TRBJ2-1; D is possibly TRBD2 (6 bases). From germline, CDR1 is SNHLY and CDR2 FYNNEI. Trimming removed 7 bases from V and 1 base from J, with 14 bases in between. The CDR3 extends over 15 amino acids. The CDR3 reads CASTDLRGSYNEQFF. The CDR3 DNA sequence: TGTGCCAGCACGGATTTGCGGGGATCCTACAATGAGCAGTTCTTC.

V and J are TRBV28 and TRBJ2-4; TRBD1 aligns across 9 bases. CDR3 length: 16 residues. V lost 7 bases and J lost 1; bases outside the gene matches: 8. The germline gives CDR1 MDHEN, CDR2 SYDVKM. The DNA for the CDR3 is TGTGCCAGCACCCTGGACAGGGGTTCGGCCAAAAACATTCAGTACTTC. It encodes CASTLDRGSAKNIQYF.

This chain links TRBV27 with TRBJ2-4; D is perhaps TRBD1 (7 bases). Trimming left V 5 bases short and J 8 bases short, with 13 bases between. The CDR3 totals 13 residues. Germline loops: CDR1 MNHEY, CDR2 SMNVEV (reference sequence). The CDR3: CASSPQGGDIQYF. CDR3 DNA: TGTGCCAGCAGTCCTCAGGGGGGTGACATTCAGTACTTC.

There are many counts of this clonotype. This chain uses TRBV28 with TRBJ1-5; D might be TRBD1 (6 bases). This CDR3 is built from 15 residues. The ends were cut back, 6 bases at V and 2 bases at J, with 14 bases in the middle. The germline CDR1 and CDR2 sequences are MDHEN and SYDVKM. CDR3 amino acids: CASRPTGLGNQPQHF. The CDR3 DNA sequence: TGTGCCAGCAGGCCTACAGGGTTGGGCAATCAGCCCCAGCATTTT.

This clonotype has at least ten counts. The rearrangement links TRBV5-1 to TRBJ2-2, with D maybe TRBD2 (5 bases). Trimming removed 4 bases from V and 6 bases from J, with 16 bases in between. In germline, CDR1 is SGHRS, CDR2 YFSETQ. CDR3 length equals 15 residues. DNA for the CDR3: TGCGCCAGCAGCCCCCGTTTGAGGGAATCCGGGGAGCTGTTTTTT. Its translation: CASSPRLRESGELFF.

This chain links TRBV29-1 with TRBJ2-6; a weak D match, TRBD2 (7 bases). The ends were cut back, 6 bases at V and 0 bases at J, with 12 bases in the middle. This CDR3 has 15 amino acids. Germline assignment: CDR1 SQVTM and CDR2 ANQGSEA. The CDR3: CSVGGGDSGANVLTF. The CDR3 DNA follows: TGCAGCGTGGGAGGGGGTGACTCTGGGGCCAACGTCCTGACTTTC.

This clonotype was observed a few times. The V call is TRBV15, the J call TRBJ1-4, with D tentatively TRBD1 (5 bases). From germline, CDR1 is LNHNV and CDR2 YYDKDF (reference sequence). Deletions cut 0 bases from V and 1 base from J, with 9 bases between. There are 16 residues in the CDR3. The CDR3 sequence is CATSRDLRETNEKLFF. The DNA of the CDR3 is TGTGCCACCAGCAGAGATCTCAGGGAAACTAATGAAAAACTGTTTTTT.

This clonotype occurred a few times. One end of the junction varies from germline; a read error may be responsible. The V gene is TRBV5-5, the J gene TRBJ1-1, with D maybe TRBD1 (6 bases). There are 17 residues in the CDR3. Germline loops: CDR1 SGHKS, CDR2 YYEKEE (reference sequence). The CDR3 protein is CASTLGAWRSMNTEAFF. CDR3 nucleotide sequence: TGTGCCAGCACCTTGGGGGCTTGGCGCAGCATGAACACTGAAGCTTTCTTT.

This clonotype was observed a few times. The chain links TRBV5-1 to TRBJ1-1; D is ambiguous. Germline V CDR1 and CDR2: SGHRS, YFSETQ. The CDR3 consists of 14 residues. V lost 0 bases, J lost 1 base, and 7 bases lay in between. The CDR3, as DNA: TGCGCCAGCAGCTTGGTAACCGGGAACACTGAAGCTTTCTTT. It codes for CASSLVTGNTEAFF.

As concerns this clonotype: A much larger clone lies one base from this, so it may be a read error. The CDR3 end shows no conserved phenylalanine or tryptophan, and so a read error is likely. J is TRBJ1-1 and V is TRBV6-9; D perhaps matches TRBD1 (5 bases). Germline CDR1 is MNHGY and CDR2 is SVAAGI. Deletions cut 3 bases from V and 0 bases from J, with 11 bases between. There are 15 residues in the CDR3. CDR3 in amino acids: CASSYREGMNTEAFL. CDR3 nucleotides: TGTGCCAGCAGTTACAGGGAGGGGATGAACACTGAAGCTTTCCTT.

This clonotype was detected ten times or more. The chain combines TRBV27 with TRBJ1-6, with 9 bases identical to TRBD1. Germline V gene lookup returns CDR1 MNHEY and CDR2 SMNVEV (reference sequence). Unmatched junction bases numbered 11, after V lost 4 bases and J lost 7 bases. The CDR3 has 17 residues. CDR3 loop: CASSSHKDRGGNSPLHF. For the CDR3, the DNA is TGTGCCAGCAGTTCTCACAAGGACAGGGGAGGAAATTCACCCCTCCACTTT.

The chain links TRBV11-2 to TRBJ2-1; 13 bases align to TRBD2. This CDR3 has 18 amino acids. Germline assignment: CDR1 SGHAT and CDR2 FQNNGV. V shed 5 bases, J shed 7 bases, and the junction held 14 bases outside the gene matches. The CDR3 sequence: CASSPTILPGLAGNEQFF. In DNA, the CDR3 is TGTGCCAGCAGCCCAACCATACTACCGGGACTAGCGGGGAATGAGCAGTTCTTC. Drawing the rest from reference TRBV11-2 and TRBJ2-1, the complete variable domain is EAGVAQSPRYKIIEKRQSVAFWCNPISGHATLYWYQQILGQGPKLLIQFQNNGVVDDSQLPKDRFSAERLKGVDSTLKIQPAKLEDSAVYLCASSPTILPGLAGNEQFFGPGTRLTVL.

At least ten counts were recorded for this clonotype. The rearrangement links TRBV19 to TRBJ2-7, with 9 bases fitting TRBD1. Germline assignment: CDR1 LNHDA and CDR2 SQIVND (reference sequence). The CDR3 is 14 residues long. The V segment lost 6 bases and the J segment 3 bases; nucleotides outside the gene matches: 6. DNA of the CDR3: TGTGCCAGTAGCACCGGGACAGGGCTCTACGAGCAGTACTTC. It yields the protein CASSTGTGLYEQYF.

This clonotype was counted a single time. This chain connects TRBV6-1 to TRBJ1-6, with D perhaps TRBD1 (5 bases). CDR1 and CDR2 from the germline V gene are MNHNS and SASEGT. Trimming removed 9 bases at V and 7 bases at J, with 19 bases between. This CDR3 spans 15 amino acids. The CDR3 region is CASRLQSWGNSPLHF. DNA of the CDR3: TGTGCCAGTCGTCTCCAGTCCTGGGGCAATTCACCCCTCCACTTT.

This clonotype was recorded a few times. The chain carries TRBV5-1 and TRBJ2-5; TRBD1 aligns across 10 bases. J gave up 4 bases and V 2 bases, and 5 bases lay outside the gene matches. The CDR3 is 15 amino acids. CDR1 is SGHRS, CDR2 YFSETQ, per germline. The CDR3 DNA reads TGCGCCAGCAGCTTTGGACAGGGGGGAGGAGAGACCCAGTACTTC. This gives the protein CASSFGQGGGETQYF.

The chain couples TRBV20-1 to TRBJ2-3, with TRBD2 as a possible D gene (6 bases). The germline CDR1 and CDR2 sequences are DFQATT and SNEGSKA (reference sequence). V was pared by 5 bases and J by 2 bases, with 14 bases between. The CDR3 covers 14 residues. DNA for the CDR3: TGCAGTGCTGGGACTCCCGACTCCACAGATACGCAGTATTTT. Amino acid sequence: CSAGTPDSTDTQYF.

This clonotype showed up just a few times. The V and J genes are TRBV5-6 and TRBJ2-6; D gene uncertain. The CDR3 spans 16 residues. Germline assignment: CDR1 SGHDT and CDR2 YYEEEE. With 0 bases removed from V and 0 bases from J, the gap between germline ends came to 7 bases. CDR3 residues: CASSLVGLSGANVLTF. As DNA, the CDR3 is TGTGCCAGCAGCTTGGTTGGTCTCTCTGGGGCCAACGTCCTGACTTTC.

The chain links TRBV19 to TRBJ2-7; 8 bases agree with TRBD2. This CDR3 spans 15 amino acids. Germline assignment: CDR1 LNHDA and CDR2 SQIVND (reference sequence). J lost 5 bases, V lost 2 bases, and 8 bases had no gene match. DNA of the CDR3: TGTGCCAGTAGTATATCTAGCGGGTCTCCCAACGAGCAGTACTTC. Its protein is CASSISSGSPNEQYF.

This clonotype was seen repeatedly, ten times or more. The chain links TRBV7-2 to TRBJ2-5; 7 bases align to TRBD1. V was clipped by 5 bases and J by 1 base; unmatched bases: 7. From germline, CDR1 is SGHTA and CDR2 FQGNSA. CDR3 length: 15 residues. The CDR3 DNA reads TGTGCCAGCAGCCGTAAACAGGGGATCCAAGAGACCCAGTACTTC. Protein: CASSRKQGIQETQYF.

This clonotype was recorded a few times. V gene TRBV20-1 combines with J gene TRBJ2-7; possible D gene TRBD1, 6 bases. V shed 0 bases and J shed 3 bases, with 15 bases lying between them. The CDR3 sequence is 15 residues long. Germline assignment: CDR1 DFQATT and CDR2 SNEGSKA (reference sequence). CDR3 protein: CSAREQGFGFYEQYF. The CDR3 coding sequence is TGCAGTGCTAGAGAACAGGGATTTGGGTTCTACGAGCAGTACTTC.